The 5 T cell receptor beta chains below were found in one sample sequenced in a study of long-term antiretroviral therapy in people with HIV. With survey level as its setting, the immunoSEQ assay was v3.0. Here immunoSEQ multiplex PCR was the method, and the copy in TCRdb shows in-frame clones only, minus some. The sample has 15,000 to 20,000 clones; roughly 79% are singletons. Sequenced here: unsorted PBMCs, sampled 2.3 years after starting antiretroviral therapy. Receptors were obtained from a woman aged 40 to 49 with HIV.

The chain uses TRBV7-9 and TRBJ2-7; 9 nucleotides match TRBD1. Germline CDR1 SEHNR, CDR2 FQNEAQ (reference sequence). The CDR3 length is 14 residues. After removal of 5 bases from V and 3 bases from J, the junction contained 5 bases not matched to a gene. CDR3 in amino acids: CASSRVGQGYEQYF. In nucleotides, the CDR3 is TGTGCCAGCAGCCGCGTGGGACAGGGCTACGAGCAGTACTTC.

The V call is TRBV4-1, the J call TRBJ2-1, with D unclear. Germline V gives CDR1 MGHRA, CDR2 YSYEKL. This CDR3 is 16 amino acids long. Deletions cut 3 bases from V and 0 bases from J, with 12 bases between. CDR3 sequence: CASSHLPLSSYNEQFF. CDR3 sequence (DNA): TGCGCCAGCAGCCACCTCCCTTTGAGCTCCTACAATGAGCAGTTCTTC.

The rearrangement joins TRBV19 to TRBJ1-5; the match to TRBD1 covers 7 bases. This CDR3 spans 16 amino acids. Unmatched junction bases numbered 17, after V lost 6 bases and J lost 9 bases. Germline V gene data show CDR1 as LNHDA and CDR2 as SQIVND (reference sequence). CDR3 DNA sequence: TGTGCCAGTAGGGTCGACAGGGCGGCCCTGAATATGCCCCAGCATTTT. Amino acid sequence: CASRVDRAALNMPQHF. Full variable domain (outside the CDR3, taken from reference TRBV19 and TRBJ1-5): DGGITQSPKYLFRKEGQNVTLSCEQNLNHDAMYWYRQDPGQGLRLIYYSQIVNDFQKGDIAEGYSVSREKKESFPLTVTSAQKNPTAFYLCASRVDRAALNMPQHFGDGTRLSIL.

In regard to this clone: The identical CDR3 is also encoded by other nucleotide sequences in the sample. V gene TRBV18 combines with J gene TRBJ2-3; D gene ambiguous. The CDR3 consists of 13 residues. CDR1 KGHSH and CDR2 LQKENI come from the germline V gene. Trimming took off 3 bases at V and 0 bases at J, with 4 bases between the two ends. The CDR3 nucleotides are TGTGCCAGCTCACCCCCGAGCACAGATACGCAGTATTTT. Its protein product is CASSPPSTDTQYF. The full variable domain, its missing parts supplied by reference TRBV18 and TRBJ2-3, is NAGVMQNPRHLVRRRGQEARLRCSPMKGHSHVYWYRQLPEEGLKFMVYLQKENIIDESGMPKERFSAEFPKEGPSILRIQQVVRGDSAAYFCASSPPSTDTQYFGPGTRLTVL.

The J gene is TRBJ2-3, the V gene TRBV7-2, with no clear D. Germline loops: CDR1 SGHTA, CDR2 FQGNSA. Trimming cost V 5 bases and J 0 bases, with 9 bases left between them. CDR3 length equals 14 residues. CDR3 nucleotide sequence: TGTGCCAGCAGCCCGTTGGCTAGCACAGATACGCAGTATTTT. Encoded protein: CASSPLASTDTQYF.